Sequencing of this TCR beta chain was carried out in a study of cytomegalovirus exposure and HLA in healthy donors. In the PCR, 60 Vbeta and 13 Jbeta primers were used. The data were produced by immunoSEQ multiplex PCR, yet TCRdb's version contains in-frame clones alone and is incomplete. The sample lists tens of thousands of clones, about 70% occurring once. Study results and caveats: Immune exposure information comprised only CMV serostatus. In the analysis, some V segments, TRBV6-2 and TRBV6-3 included, were excluded as indistinguishable.

This clone has a single count. Antigen: not known. Trimming left V 1 base short and J 7 bases short, with 16 bases between. Germline CDR1 is GTSNPN and CDR2 is SVGIG (reference sequence). The length of the CDR3 is 14 residues. This TCR came from a man aged 40-55 years in good health and CMV-seronegative. Sequencing used PBMCs. V and J are TRBV30 and TRBJ1-1; perhaps TRBD1 as D (6 bases). The CDR3 region has the DNA TGTGCCTGGAGTGGAGGGACACCGAGGTTTGAAGCTTTCTTT. Translation: CAWSGGTPRFEAFF.